This T cell receptor (beta chain) was recovered during a study of graft-versus-host responses after intestinal transplantation. Produced via immunoSEQ multiplex PCR; TCRdb's table is partial and in-frame only. Seen here are 95,000 to 110,000 clones, approximately 94% observed once, and the top ten hold 0.95% to 1.5%. As concerns this clone: What it binds is unknown.

The CDR3 has 13 amino acids. Trimming removed 1 base at V and 6 bases at J, with 7 bases between. Germline V gives CDR1 LGHNA, CDR2 YNFKEQ. This material consisted of unstimulated CD8+ T cells sorted from spleen or lymph node cells, taken before intestinal transplant. The sequence was obtained from a human donor who received an intestinal transplant. The chain combines TRBV4-2 with TRBJ2-1; D unresolved. This CDR3 is CASSQGETNEQFF. In DNA form, the CDR3 reads TGTGCCAGCAGCCAAGGCGAGACCAATGAGCAGTTCTTC.